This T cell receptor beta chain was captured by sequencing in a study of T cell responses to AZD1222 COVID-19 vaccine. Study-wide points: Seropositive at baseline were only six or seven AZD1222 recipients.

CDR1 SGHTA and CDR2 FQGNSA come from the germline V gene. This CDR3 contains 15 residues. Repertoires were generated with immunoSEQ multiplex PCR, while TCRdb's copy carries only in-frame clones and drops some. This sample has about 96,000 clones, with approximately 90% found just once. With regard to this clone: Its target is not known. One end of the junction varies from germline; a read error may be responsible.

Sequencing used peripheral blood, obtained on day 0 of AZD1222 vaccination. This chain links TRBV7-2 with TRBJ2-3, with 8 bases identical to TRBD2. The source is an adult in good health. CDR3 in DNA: TGTGCCAGCAGCTTAAGTCTCGGTCGCGGGACTAGAACTTTTTTT. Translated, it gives CASSLSLGRGTRTFF.